The rows below give T cell receptor beta chains drawn from one sample of a study of T cell responses to AZD1222 COVID-19 vaccine. The method was immunoSEQ multiplex PCR; TCRdb's version includes in-frame clones alone and lacks a portion of them. This table has about 140,000 clones, 88% appearing once. Specimen: peripheral blood, collected 28 days after the second AZD1222 dose. These receptors were obtained from an adult who received the AZD1222 COVID-19 vaccine. The CDR3 runs from the conserved cysteine through the conserved F or W. A D gene is named only where the DNA matches it firmly. Some rows mark clone size as missing; the rest say once, few, many or name a class of expanded clone.

size	J	V	length	D	CDR3	DNA
-	TRBJ1-2	TRBV2	14	-	CASSDPEPGIGYTF	TGTGCCAGCAGTGATCCCGAACCCGGAATTGGCTACACCTTC
-	TRBJ2-2	TRBV19	13	TRBD1	CDSIDRDTGELFF	TGTGACAGCATAGACAGGGACACCGGGGAGCTGTTTTTT
-	TRBJ2-1	TRBV4-3	16	TRBD2	CASSQETSGGYNEQFF	TGCGCCAGCAGCCAAGAAACTAGCGGGGGATACAATGAGCAGTTCTTC
-	TRBJ2-1	TRBV5-5	15	TRBD2	CASRETSGGHYEQFF	TGTGCCAGCAGAGAGACTAGCGGGGGGCACTATGAGCAGTTCTTC
-	TRBJ2-1	TRBV2	15	-	CATSISVGVANEQFF	TGTGCCACCTCCATTTCAGTGGGGGTAGCAAATGAGCAGTTCTTC
-	TRBJ1-1	TRBV7-3	13	-	CASSRNPNTEAFF	TGTGCCAGCAGCCGGAATCCGAACACTGAAGCTTTCTTT
-	TRBJ1-2	TRBV5-1	14	-	CASSFDSQNYGYTF	TGCGCCAGCAGTTTCGACAGCCAGAACTATGGCTACACCTTC
-	TRBJ2-5	TRBV28	16	TRBD2	CASSLAGAPAQETQYF	TGTGCCAGCAGCCTAGCGGGGGCCCCAGCACAGGAGACCCAGTACTTC
-	TRBJ1-6	TRBV3-1/TRBV3-2	12	-	CASSPVAGLLHF	TGTGCCAGCAGCCCCGTTGCCGGGCTCCTCCACTTT
-	TRBJ1-3	TRBV11-2	15	-	CASSPADSRRNTIYF	TGTGCCAGCAGCCCCGCGGACAGTAGGCGAAACACCATATATTTT
once	TRBJ2-3	TRBV19	13	-	CASGVQGTDTQYF	TGTGCCAGTGGGGTTCAGGGCACAGATACGCAGTATTTT
-	TRBJ2-2	TRBV10-2	16	-	CASRPGTPRTTGELFF	TGCGCCAGCAGACCTGGGACTCCTCGCACGACCGGGGAGCTGTTTTTT
-	TRBJ2-7	TRBV10-2	16	TRBD2	CASSDSLAGDSYEQYF	TGCGCCAGCAGTGATTCACTTGCGGGAGATTCCTACGAGCAGTACTTC
-	TRBJ1-1	TRBV10-3	13	-	CAIRRQEDTEAFF	TGTGCCATCAGGCGTCAGGAGGACACTGAAGCTTTCTTT
-	TRBJ1-2	TRBV6-5	14	-	CASSYGDGAYGYTF	TGTGCCAGCAGTTACGGGGATGGGGCGTATGGCTACACCTTC
-	TRBJ2-1	TRBV30	12	-	CAWKDWYNEQFF	TGTGCCTGGAAGGACTGGTACAATGAGCAGTTCTTC
-	TRBJ1-4	TRBV5-1	16	-	CASSFEPGGANEKLFF	TGCGCCAGCAGCTTTGAACCCGGGGGGGCTAATGAAAAACTGTTTTTT